One and the same sample provided the 30 T cell receptor beta chains below, sequenced in a study of identical twins. TCRdb re-analysed the 5' RACE reads in MiXCR, keeping a single row per CDR3 protein. Of under 300,000 distinct CDR3 sequences in the sample, 6.5% are singletons; the top ten hold less than 15%. The data also belong to a second study, concerning T cells expressing NK-cell markers.

The specimen sequenced was CD8+ T cells sorted from blood. Receptors originate from a woman under 30 in good health.

This clonotype was seen a few times. The J gene is TRBJ2-7, the V gene TRBV6-5; no clear D. Germline assignment: CDR1 MNHEY and CDR2 SVGAGI. V was clipped by 8 bases and J by 1 base, with 9 bases between them. The CDR3 is 12 amino acids. CDR3 DNA sequence: TGTGCCAGCCTGGGCGAATCCTACGAGCAGTACTTC. Its protein is CASLGESYEQYF.

This clonotype was counted a few times. This chain joins TRBV20-1 and TRBJ2-7; no clear D. V was clipped by 5 bases and J by 3 bases, with 14 bases between them. The CDR3 is made up of 13 amino acids. Looked up from germline, CDR1 is DFQATT and CDR2 is SNEGSKA (reference sequence). This CDR3 reads CSAQTPISYEQYF. The CDR3 region has the DNA TGCAGTGCTCAAACACCGATCAGCTACGAGCAGTACTTC.

This clonotype was detected many times. This sequence joins TRBV12-3 or TRBV12-4 and TRBJ1-1; D uncertain. Trimming left V 3 bases short and J 3 bases short, with 17 bases between. The CDR3 has 16 amino acids. The CDR3 nucleotides are TGTGCCAGCAGTTTTGACGGACCGGCTGGGTACACTGAAGCTTTCTTT. Its translation: CASSFDGPAGYTEAFF.

This clonotype was seen a handful of times. The chain has TRBV11-2 and TRBJ2-7, with TRBD2 identical over 7 bases. The V segment lost 7 bases and the J segment 2 bases; nucleotides outside the gene matches: 14. The CDR3 runs to 16 residues. The V gene's germline CDR1 is SGHAT and CDR2 FQNNGV. The CDR3 loop reads CASTPREGFIPYEQYF. CDR3 nucleotides: TGTGCCAGCACCCCCAGGGAGGGTTTTATCCCCTACGAGCAGTACTTC.

This clonotype has just a few counts. The rearrangement joins TRBV27 to TRBJ2-1; D is tentatively TRBD1 or TRBD2 (7 bases each). V was cut by 6 bases and J by 7 bases, with 22 bases left in between. The CDR3 sequence is 16 residues long. Looked up from germline, CDR1 is MNHEY and CDR2 is SMNVEV (reference sequence). For the CDR3, the DNA is TGTGCCAGCAGCCACGGGGGGACAGTGTTTACGAATGAGCAGTTCTTC. Translation gives CASSHGGTVFTNEQFF.

The genes are TRBV7-7 and TRBJ2-1, with D perhaps given as TRBD1 or TRBD2 (6 bases each). CDR3 size: 15 residues. Germline CDR1 is SSHAT and CDR2 is FNYEAQ (reference sequence). The V end was cut by 5 bases, the J end by 6 bases, with 17 bases between. The CDR3 DNA follows: TGTGCCAGCAGCGTCGGGACGCGGGACACCAATGAGCAGTTCTTC. Translation: CASSVGTRDTNEQFF.

This clonotype has only a few counts. The J gene is TRBJ1-2, the V gene TRBV20-1, with D unclear. Germline values: CDR1 DFQATT, CDR2 SNEGSKA (reference sequence). The germline V and J ends were trimmed by 3 bases and 10 bases, with 21 bases remaining between them. The CDR3 covers 14 residues. The DNA of the CDR3 is TGCAGTGCTAGGTCTCCTAGTGGGGTAGCGGACTACACCTTC. It translates to CSARSPSGVADYTF.

This clonotype was detected ten times or more. The CDR3 is CASSYSSNSPLHF. The DNA for the CDR3 is TGTGCCAGCAGTTACTCGAGCAATTCACCCCTCCACTTT. The V call is TRBV6-2 or TRBV6-3, the J call TRBJ1-6, with D unresolved. The germline V gene has CDR1 MNHEY and CDR2 SVGEGT. The CDR3 consists of 13 residues. Deletions cut 0 bases from V and 7 bases from J, with 4 bases between.

This clonotype has more than one count but fewer than ten. The chain is built from TRBV5-1 and TRBJ2-1; D not certain. Trimming took off 2 bases at V and 5 bases at J, with 14 bases between the two ends. The CDR3 has 15 amino acids. Germline CDR1 reads SGHRS; CDR2 reads YFSETQ. The CDR3 sequence: CASSLGRIADNEQFF. DNA of the CDR3: TGCGCCAGCAGCTTAGGGCGGATAGCAGACAATGAGCAGTTCTTC.

The sample holds many counts of this clonotype. V is TRBV27 and J is TRBJ2-1, with TRBD2 matching 7 bases. Germline V CDR1 and CDR2: MNHEY, SMNVEV (reference sequence). The CDR3 runs 12 residues. After removal of 5 bases from V and 6 bases from J, the junction contained 1 base not matched to a gene. This CDR3 is CASSRTSNEQFF. CDR3 bases: TGTGCCAGCAGTAGGACTAGCAATGAGCAGTTCTTC.

This clonotype occurred a few times. The rearrangement uses TRBV5-5 and TRBJ2-2; 10 bases align to TRBD1. V dropped 2 bases and J dropped 6; count of bases not matched to a gene: 7. There are 16 residues in the CDR3. The germline CDR1 and CDR2 sequences are SGHKS and YYEKEE (reference sequence). The CDR3 spells CASSLPGQGRSGELFF. Here the CDR3 DNA reads TGTGCCAGCAGCTTACCGGGACAGGGGCGGTCCGGGGAGCTGTTTTTT.

The gene calls are TRBV6-2 or TRBV6-3 and TRBJ2-7; no clear D gene. Germline CDR1 and CDR2: MNHEY and SVGEGT. V lost 7 bases and J lost 0, with 10 bases in between. This CDR3 contains 13 residues. The DNA for the CDR3 is TGTGCCAGCATGGGCAGCTACTCCTACGAGCAGTACTTC. This gives the protein CASMGSYSYEQYF.

The chain recombines TRBV2 with TRBJ2-7; the match to TRBD2 covers 8 bases. CDR1 is SNHLY and CDR2 is FYNNEI in the germline V gene. CDR3 size: 15 residues. V was pared by 5 bases and J by 4 bases, with 10 bases of the junction left unmatched. The CDR3 DNA reads TGTGCCAGCAGTTTCGCCGGGGGGGCGGTTTACGAGCAGTACTTC. This sequence encodes CASSFAGGAVYEQYF.

This clonotype was counted only a few times. V usage is TRBV5-1 and J usage is TRBJ2-1, with 13 bases fitting TRBD2. Germline V gene lookup returns CDR1 SGHRS and CDR2 YFSETQ. This CDR3 region has 15 residues. The junction had 6 bases not matched to a gene; V was cut back by 4 bases and J by 8 bases. The CDR3 here is CASSTTSGGAYEQFF. The CDR3 nucleotides read TGCGCCAGCAGCACTACTAGCGGGGGGGCCTATGAGCAGTTCTTC.

This clonotype has at least ten counts. The chain uses TRBV20-1 and TRBJ1-2; D unclear. The CDR3 totals 13 residues. The germline CDR1 and CDR2 sequences are DFQATT and SNEGSKA (reference sequence). The V gene lost 0 bases and the J gene lost 4 bases, with 9 bases spanning the gap. The chain's CDR3 is CSARDSAFYGYTF. CDR3 bases: TGCAGTGCTAGAGATAGCGCCTTCTATGGCTACACCTTC.

This clonotype was counted only a few times. This chain connects TRBV29-1 to TRBJ2-3; a possible D gene is TRBD1 (5 bases). CDR1 is SQVTM, CDR2 ANQGSEA, per germline. Trimming cost V 2 bases and J 4 bases, with 10 bases left between them. The CDR3 consists of 13 residues. The CDR3: CSVEKQGPDTQYF. In nucleotides, the CDR3 is TGCAGCGTTGAAAAGCAGGGTCCAGATACGCAGTATTTT.

The chain recombines TRBV6-1 with TRBJ1-6, with D perhaps matching TRBD1 (5 bases). Germline V CDR1 and CDR2: MNHNS, SASEGT. This CDR3 spans 16 amino acids. V was pared by 10 bases and J by 9 bases, with 25 bases between. As DNA, the CDR3 is TGTGCCACCTCGCCCATCCCACAGGAATCCGGTTCACCCCTCCACTTT. Protein sequence: CATSPIPQESGSPLHF.

The V call is TRBV29-1, the J call TRBJ2-7; weak D call: TRBD2 (5 bases). Germline values: CDR1 SQVTM, CDR2 ANQGSEA. The CDR3 is 12 residues long. Trimming pared 2 bases from V and 5 bases from J, leaving 10 bases between. CDR3 loop: CSVEREGNEQYF. Here the CDR3 DNA reads TGCAGCGTTGAACGTGAGGGAAACGAGCAGTACTTC.

The genes are TRBV5-1 and TRBJ1-5; D is perhaps TRBD1 (5 bases). The germline V gene encodes CDR1 SGHRS and CDR2 YFSETQ. V shed 5 bases and J shed 1 base, with 13 bases lying between them. The CDR3 totals 15 residues. The CDR3 region has the DNA TGCGCCAGCAGTTTTGGTTGGGGCAGCAATCAGCCCCAGCATTTT. Translating it yields CASSFGWGSNQPQHF.

The sample holds a few counts of this clonotype. J is TRBJ2-3 and V is TRBV20-1; 12 nucleotides match TRBD2. This CDR3 region has 15 residues. From germline, CDR1 is DFQATT and CDR2 SNEGSKA (reference sequence). Unmatched junction bases numbered 8, after V lost 5 bases and J lost 5 bases. CDR3 sequence (DNA): TGCAGTGCTGATCGACTAGCGGGAGAGATAGATACGCAGTATTTT. Translation gives CSADRLAGEIDTQYF.

The V call is TRBV5-1, the J call TRBJ1-1; tentative D call: TRBD1 (5 bases). Trimming removed 4 bases from V and 1 base from J, with 11 bases in between. CDR1 SGHRS and CDR2 YFSETQ come from the germline V gene. CDR3 length equals 14 residues. The CDR3 reads CASSRTGQNTEAFF. The CDR3 DNA reads as TGCGCCAGCAGCCGAACCGGACAGAACACTGAAGCTTTCTTT.

The J gene is TRBJ2-7, the V gene TRBV18; D remains unclear. Per germline, CDR1 KGHSH and CDR2 LQKENI. The ends were cut back, 6 bases at V and 5 bases at J, with 11 bases in the middle. The CDR3 has 12 residues. The CDR3 sequence is CASSPRVDEQYF. Written as DNA, the CDR3 is TGTGCCAGCTCCCCTCGAGTCGACGAGCAGTACTTC.

The chain recombines TRBV4-3 with TRBJ2-7, with 12 bases lining up with TRBD2. CDR3 length: 16 amino acids. V was pared by 4 bases and J by 2 bases, with 6 bases of the junction left unmatched. CDR1 LGHNA and CDR2 YSLEER come from the germline V gene. The CDR3 nucleotides are TGCGCCAGCAGCCGCCGACTAGCGGGGGATGCCTACGAGCAGTACTTC. Its protein product is CASSRRLAGDAYEQYF.

The chain employs TRBV4-2 and TRBJ2-1; D not certain. V was clipped by 0 bases and J by 10 bases, with 7 bases between them. Germline V gene sequence: CDR1 LGHNA, CDR2 YNFKEQ. CDR3 length: 12 residues. The CDR3 loop reads CASSQDPGEQFF. Here the CDR3 DNA reads TGTGCCAGCAGCCAAGATCCTGGGGAGCAGTTCTTC.

This clonotype was picked up many times. The chain links TRBV3-1 to TRBJ1-2; D is unresolved. Germline CDR1 LGHDT, CDR2 YNNKEL (reference sequence). The CDR3 is 16 residues long. Trimming cost V 0 bases and J 3 bases, with 14 bases left between them. Written as DNA, the CDR3 is TGTGCCAGCAGCCAAGAAGGTCTAGTAATGGACTATGGCTACACCTTC. Translated, it gives CASSQEGLVMDYGYTF.

This clonotype was found a few times. The chain links TRBV10-3 to TRBJ1-1; maybe TRBD1 (6 bases). CDR3 size: 12 residues. Germline V lookup: CDR1 ENHRY, CDR2 SYGVKD. The V gene lost 7 bases and the J gene lost 3 bases, with 9 bases spanning the gap. The CDR3 region has the DNA TGTGCCATCAAAGAGGGGGACACTGAAGCTTTCTTT. This encodes CAIKEGDTEAFF.

This clonotype was found a few times. V usage is TRBV29-1 and J usage is TRBJ1-1, with a possible D match to TRBD1 (5 bases). Germline V CDR1 and CDR2: SQVTM, ANQGSEA. V lost 7 bases and J 0 bases, leaving 18 bases between the germline ends. The CDR3 has 15 residues. The DNA for the CDR3 is TGCAGCGCCCCGGGACCGCCGTCTATGAACACTGAAGCTTTCTTT. Translation gives CSAPGPPSMNTEAFF. The full variable domain, rest sourced from reference TRBV29-1 and TRBJ1-1, is SAVISQKPSRDICQRGTSLTIQCQVDSQVTMMFWYRQQPGQSLTLIATANQGSEATYESGFVIDKFPISRPNLTFSTLTVSNMSPEDSSIYLCSAPGPPSMNTEAFFGQGTRLTVV.

The chain joins TRBV4-1 to TRBJ2-7; TRBD1 aligns across 10 bases. CDR1 is MGHRA and CDR2 is YSYEKL in the germline V gene. J was trimmed by 2 bases and V by 3 bases; bases with no gene match: 4. The CDR3 runs to 15 residues. The CDR3 sequence: CASSHPGQGTYEQYF. In DNA, the CDR3 is TGCGCCAGCAGCCATCCGGGACAGGGGACCTACGAGCAGTACTTC.

A few counts support this clonotype. The chain has TRBV6-1 and TRBJ2-3; 12 bases agree with TRBD2. CDR1 MNHNS and CDR2 SASEGT come from the germline V gene. This CDR3 comprises 15 residues. J gave up 4 bases and V 4 bases, and 3 bases lay outside the gene matches. In nucleotides, the CDR3 is TGTGCCAGCAGTGGGACTAGCGGGATCTCAGATACGCAGTATTTT. It is translated as CASSGTSGISDTQYF.

Concerning this clonotype itself: This sequence may be a read error, since a much larger clone differs from it by one base. The chain has TRBV5-1 and TRBJ1-2, with a possible D match to TRBD1 (5 bases). The CDR3 loop spans 15 amino acids. The germline gives CDR1 SGHRS, CDR2 YFSETQ. V was pared by 1 base and J by 6 bases, with 16 bases between. The chain's CDR3 is CASSLTPGGDNGYTF. The CDR3 DNA is TGCGCCAGCAGCTTGACCCCCGGAGGGGATAATGGCTACACCTTC.